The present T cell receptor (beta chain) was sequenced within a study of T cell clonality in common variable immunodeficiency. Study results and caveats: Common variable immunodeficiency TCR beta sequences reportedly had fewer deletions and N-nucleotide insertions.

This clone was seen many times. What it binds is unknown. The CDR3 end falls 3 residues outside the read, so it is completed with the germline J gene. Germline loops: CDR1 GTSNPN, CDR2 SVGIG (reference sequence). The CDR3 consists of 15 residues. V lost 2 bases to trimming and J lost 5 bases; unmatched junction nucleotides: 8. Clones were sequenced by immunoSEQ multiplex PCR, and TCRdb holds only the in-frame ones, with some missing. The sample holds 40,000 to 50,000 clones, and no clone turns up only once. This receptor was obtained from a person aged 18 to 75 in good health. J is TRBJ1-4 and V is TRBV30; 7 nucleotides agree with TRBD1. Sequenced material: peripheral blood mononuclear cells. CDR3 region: CAWSSGTAINEKLFF. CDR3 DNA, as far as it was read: TGTGCCTGGAGTTCCGGGACAGCCATAAATGAAAAA.